Listed here is a single T cell receptor (beta chain). Its antigen is not known. Germline CDR1 and CDR2: SEHNR and FQNEAQ (reference sequence). With V trimmed by 5 bases and J by 8 bases, 7 bases remained unmatched. The CDR3 spans 14 residues. TCRdb reprocessed the reads with MiXCR, giving one entry per CDR3 protein. The table shows more than 65,000 distinct CDR3 sequences, with 45% to 50% occurring only once. These data are taken from a study of T cell repertoires in cytomegalovirus infection. Background on the study: As its CMV epitopes, the study selected recently identified HLA-C-restricted and well-studied HLA-B-restricted targets.

This sequence joins TRBV7-9 and TRBJ1-1, with 11 bases fitting TRBD1. The sample was CD8+ T cells from cultured PBMCs, taken from culture after CMV antigen stimulation. The TCR originated in a human donor in good health (CMV status not recorded). Some clones in this sample may be carry-over from other donors' samples. The chain's CDR3 is CASSPDGDRGEAFF. DNA of the CDR3: TGTGCCAGCAGCCCCGACGGGGACAGGGGGGAAGCTTTCTTT.